Below are 10 T cell receptor beta chains sequenced from a single sample in a study of T cell responses to AZD1222 COVID-19 vaccine (dated by TCRdb to 2020 to 2022). The meaning of the sample's time point label: about 28 days (+/-7) after the second vaccine dose. The library was made by the immunoSEQ multiplex PCR assay. TCRdb took over this immuneACCESS table, retaining in-frame rearrangements with V and J assigned. Such tables are incomplete; in checked studies, under half of the missing clones stem from an unresolved V gene, and the remainder is unexplained. This sample lists around 130,000 clones; roughly 86% were detected once. The top ten clonotypes cover roughly 5.2% of the sample. Here the sequenced sample was peripheral blood, taken 28 days after the second AZD1222 dose. These receptors were obtained from an adult who received the AZD1222 COVID-19 vaccine.

This chain uses TRBV6-5 with TRBJ2-7, with D hard to call. V lost 3 bases and J 3 bases, leaving 18 bases between the germline ends. Germline V gene lookup returns CDR1 MNHEY and CDR2 SVGAGI. The CDR3 has 16 amino acids. This CDR3 is CASSYGPPGLLYEQYF. The CDR3, as DNA: TGTGCCAGCAGTTATGGGCCACCCGGGCTCCTCTACGAGCAGTACTTC.

CDR3 in amino acids: CASSPMVGYEAFF. DNA for the CDR3: TGTGCCAGCAGCCCGATGGTTGGATATGAAGCTTTCTTT. The chain carries TRBV11-2 and TRBJ1-1; D unclear. Germline loops: CDR1 SGHAT, CDR2 FQNNGV. The V and J ends lost 5 bases and 7 bases respectively, with 14 bases between them. The CDR3 is 13 residues long.

The chain carries TRBV28 and TRBJ2-2; no clear D gene. Germline V gives CDR1 MDHEN, CDR2 SYDVKM. The CDR3 sequence is 14 residues long. Trimming removed 7 bases from V and 3 bases from J, with 12 bases in between. DNA for the CDR3: TGTGCCAGCACCTTGGGGAAGCACACCGGGGAGCTGTTTTTT. This sequence encodes CASTLGKHTGELFF.

This sequence joins TRBV18 and TRBJ2-7, with D perhaps TRBD2 (7 bases). This CDR3 spans 14 amino acids. The germline V gene has CDR1 KGHSH and CDR2 LQKENI. Trimming cost V 2 bases and J 7 bases, with 15 bases left between them. The CDR3 loop is CASSPAGAFREQYF. CDR3 DNA: TGTGCCAGCTCACCAGCGGGGGCCTTCCGAGAGCAGTACTTC.

The chain links TRBV28 to TRBJ1-5; D uncertain. Germline lookup yields CDR1 MDHEN and CDR2 SYDVKM. The V end lost 3 bases, the J end lost 4 bases, and 10 bases lay between the germline ends. There are 14 residues in the CDR3. CDR3 residues: CASSFGSGNQPQHF. CDR3 nucleotides: TGTGCCAGCAGTTTTGGGTCGGGGAATCAGCCCCAGCATTTT.

This clone has only one observation. This rearrangement joins TRBV2 to TRBJ2-7; D gene uncertain. CDR3 size: 13 residues. V gave up 8 bases and J gave up 6 bases, with 17 bases separating them. CDR1 and CDR2 from the germline V gene are SNHLY and FYNNEI. The CDR3 here is CASAQDPGAEQYF. CDR3 nucleotides: TGTGCCAGCGCTCAGGACCCCGGAGCCGAGCAGTACTTC.

This clone was detected only a few times. J is TRBJ1-2 and V is TRBV30, with D perhaps matching TRBD1 (5 bases). This CDR3 is 14 amino acids long. The V gene lost 8 bases and the J gene lost 4 bases, with 20 bases spanning the gap. Germline CDR1 and CDR2: GTSNPN and SVGIG (reference sequence). In DNA, the CDR3 is TGTGCCGGCAAGAAGAGGGGCCCCCCCTATGGCTACACCTTC. This translates into CAGKKRGPPYGYTF. Full variable domain (remainder filled in from reference TRBV30 and TRBJ1-2): SQTIHQWPATLVQPVGSPLSLECTVEGTSNPNLYWYRQAAGRGLQLLFYSVGIGQISSEVPQNLSASRPQDRQFILSSKKLLLSDSGFYLCAGKKRGPPYGYTFGSGTRLTVV.

The chain links TRBV2 to TRBJ2-7, with 9 positions matching TRBD1. There are 14 residues in the CDR3. Germline loops: CDR1 SNHLY, CDR2 FYNNEI. The V and J ends lost 7 bases and 4 bases, in that order; junction bases with no gene match: 8. The CDR3 region has the DNA TGTGCCAGCATTGCTAGGACAGGGGAGTACGAGCAGTACTTC. Translation: CASIARTGEYEQYF.

The chain joins TRBV7-9 to TRBJ2-2; the D gene is possibly TRBD2 (5 bases). CDR1 SEHNR and CDR2 FQNEAQ come from the germline V gene (reference sequence). V shed 1 base and J shed 5 bases, with 5 bases lying between them. The CDR3 has 13 residues. CDR3: CASSLGETGELFF. The CDR3 DNA sequence: TGTGCCAGCAGCTTAGGGGAGACCGGGGAGCTGTTTTTT. Using reference TRBV7-9 and TRBJ2-2 for the parts outside the CDR3, the full variable domain is DTGVSQNPRHKITKRGQNVTFRCDPISEHNRLYWYRQTLGQGPEFLTYFQNEAQLEKSRLLSDRFSAERPKGSFSTLEIQRTEQGDSAMYLCASSLGETGELFFGEGSRLTVL.

As DNA, the CDR3 is TGCGCCAGCAGCTTGGACACAGGGTACAATGAGCAGTTCTTC. Translating it yields CASSLDTGYNEQFF. J is TRBJ2-1 and V is TRBV5-1, with D maybe TRBD1 (6 bases). CDR1 SGHRS and CDR2 YFSETQ come from the germline V gene. V shed 0 bases and J shed 4 bases, with 8 bases lying between them. The CDR3 length is 14 residues.